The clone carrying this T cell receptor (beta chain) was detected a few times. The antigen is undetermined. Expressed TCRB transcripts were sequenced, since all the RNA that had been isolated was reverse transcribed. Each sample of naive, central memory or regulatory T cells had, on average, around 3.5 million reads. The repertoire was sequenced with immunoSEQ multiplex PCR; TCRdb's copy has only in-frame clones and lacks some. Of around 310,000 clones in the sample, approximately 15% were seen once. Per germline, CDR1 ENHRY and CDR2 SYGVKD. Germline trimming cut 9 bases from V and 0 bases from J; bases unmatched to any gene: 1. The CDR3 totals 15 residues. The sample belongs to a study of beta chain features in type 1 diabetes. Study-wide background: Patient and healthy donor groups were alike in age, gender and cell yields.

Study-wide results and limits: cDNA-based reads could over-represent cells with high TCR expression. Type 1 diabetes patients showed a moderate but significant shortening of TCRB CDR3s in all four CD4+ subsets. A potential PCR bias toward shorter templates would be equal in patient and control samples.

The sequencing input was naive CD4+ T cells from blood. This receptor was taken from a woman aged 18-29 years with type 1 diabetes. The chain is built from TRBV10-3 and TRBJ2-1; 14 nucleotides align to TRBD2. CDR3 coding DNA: TGTGCCATTGGGACTAGCGGGAGCTCCTACAATGAGCAGTTCTTC. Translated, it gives CAIGTSGSSYNEQFF.